This TCR beta chain comes out of a study of OX40 agonist ivuxolimab in advanced cancers. Whole-study context: The dose of intravenous ivuxolimab that patients received every 2 weeks ranged from 0.01 to 10 mg/kg. Patients with hepatocellular carcinoma, melanoma, renal cell or head and neck cancer made up the dose-escalation patients.

Patients with autoimmune history or systemic immunosuppression were excluded. Profiled with immunoSEQ multiplex PCR; TCRdb holds only in-frame clones, not every one. The sample has 60,000 or so clones, around 90% seen once. This clone showed up just once. Germline V lookup: CDR1 ENHRY, CDR2 SYGVKD. J gave up 2 bases and V 6 bases, and 7 bases lay outside the gene matches. There are 14 residues in the CDR3. The J gene is TRBJ2-7, the V gene TRBV10-3, with TRBD1 matching 7 bases. This TCR came from an adult with an advanced solid tumor such as melanoma, head and neck, liver or kidney cancer. The input for sequencing was CD4+ or CD8+ T cells sorted from blood, taken in a trial of the OX40 agonist ivuxolimab. Here the CDR3 reads CAIRNGTVTYEQYF. CDR3 bases: TGTGCCATCAGGAATGGGACAGTGACCTACGAGCAGTACTTC.